One sample yielded the 14 T cell receptor beta chains listed below, sequenced in a study of CD8 T cells in Susac syndrome. Reverse transcription used roughly 0.45 to 1 ug RNA and random hexamers. Each CDR3 protein gets one entry after TCRdb re-called the immunoSEQ multiplex PCR reads with MiXCR. The sample lists 180,000 or so distinct CDR3 sequences; 85% to 95% were seen once. Sequenced sample: CD4+ T cells from PBMCs. The source is a human donor with Susac syndrome.

J is TRBJ1-1 and V is TRBV28; unclear D gene. This CDR3 spans 15 amino acids. Per germline, CDR1 MDHEN and CDR2 SYDVKM. Trimming took 6 bases from V and 4 from J, leaving 18 bases between them. CDR3 amino acids: CASSEVWGSSTEAFF. In nucleotides, the CDR3 is TGTGCCAGCAGCGAGGTGTGGGGTTCCAGCACTGAAGCTTTCTTT.

V gene TRBV7-2 combines with J gene TRBJ2-5; 10 positions match TRBD2. Germline-derived CDR1 and CDR2 are SGHTA and FQGNSA. The CDR3 sequence is 16 residues long. V dropped 5 bases and J dropped 0; count of bases not matched to a gene: 6. The CDR3 DNA is TGTGCCAGCAGCGTCGGGACTAGCGAGCACCAAGAGACCCAGTACTTC. As protein: CASSVGTSEHQETQYF.

This CDR3 is CASSPPNLNTEAFF. As DNA, the CDR3 is TGTGCCAGCAGCCCGCCGAATTTGAACACTGAAGCTTTCTTT. This chain uses TRBV5-6 with TRBJ1-1; no definite D call. Germline V gives CDR1 SGHDT, CDR2 YYEEEE. The CDR3 runs to 14 residues. Trimming left V 4 bases short and J 0 bases short, with 10 bases between.

The chain is built from TRBV6-5 and TRBJ2-7; D is unclear. The V and J ends lost 7 bases and 0 bases respectively, with 13 bases between them. This CDR3 is 14 amino acids long. Per the germline V gene, CDR1 is MNHEY and CDR2 is SVGAGI. The CDR3 here is CASMQLGYSYEQYF. The CDR3 nucleotides are TGTGCCAGCATGCAATTGGGATACTCCTACGAGCAGTACTTC.

CDR3 loop: CSALTDTQYF. The CDR3 nucleotides are TGCAGTGCCCTCACAGATACGCAGTATTTT. This sequence joins TRBV20-1 and TRBJ2-3; D call uncertain. With 6 bases removed from V and 2 bases from J, the gap between germline ends came to 3 bases. The CDR3 totals 10 residues. The germline V gene encodes CDR1 DFQATT and CDR2 SNEGSKA (reference sequence).

This chain links TRBV29-1 with TRBJ1-1; D gene uncertain. V lost 1 base and J 1 base, leaving 7 bases between the germline ends. Per the germline V gene, CDR1 is SQVTM and CDR2 is ANQGSEA. The CDR3 extends over 13 amino acids. The DNA of the CDR3 is TGCAGCGTTGAAGTCTGGGCGAACACTGAAGCTTTCTTT. It codes for CSVEVWANTEAFF.

V usage is TRBV5-1 and J usage is TRBJ1-1; the match to TRBD1 covers 8 bases. The germline V gene encodes CDR1 SGHRS and CDR2 YFSETQ. The CDR3 extends over 15 amino acids. The V segment lost 4 bases and the J segment 0 bases; nucleotides outside the gene matches: 5. The DNA of the CDR3 is TGCGCCAGCAGCGCCCGACAGGGGCTGAACACTGAAGCTTTCTTT. Translating gives CASSARQGLNTEAFF.

The V call is TRBV28, the J call TRBJ2-7, with D unresolved. Germline CDR1 MDHEN, CDR2 SYDVKM. Deletions cut 5 bases from V and 2 bases from J, with 13 bases between. CDR3 length equals 14 residues. The CDR3 is CASSPIDTAYEQYF. CDR3 in DNA: TGTGCCAGCAGTCCAATCGACACAGCCTACGAGCAGTACTTC.

This chain links TRBV12-5 with TRBJ2-7, with TRBD1 matching over 7 bases. V shed 7 bases and J 2 bases; nucleotides not matched to a gene: 5. Germline CDR1 is LGHNT and CDR2 is FRNRAP. CDR3 length: 13 amino acids. Written as DNA, the CDR3 is TGTGCTAGTGCCGCGACAGGGACCTACGAGCAGTACTTC. This sequence encodes CASAATGTYEQYF.

The genes are TRBV12-3 or TRBV12-4 and TRBJ1-4, with TRBD1 matching 8 bases. The length of the CDR3 is 13 residues. V was pared by 5 bases and J by 13 bases, with 9 bases of the junction left unmatched. The CDR3 is CASSLTVTGVLFF. The CDR3 coding sequence is TGTGCCAGCAGTCTCACCGTGACAGGGGTACTGTTTTTT.

This chain connects TRBV20-1 to TRBJ2-1, with D perhaps assigned TRBD1 or TRBD2 (6 bases each). V was pared by 2 bases and J by 3 bases, with 17 bases between. The CDR3 covers 16 residues. CDR1 and CDR2 from the germline V gene are DFQATT and SNEGSKA (reference sequence). CDR3 protein: CSARPLGGGDYNEQFF. CDR3 nucleotides: TGCAGTGCTAGACCGCTTGGAGGGGGAGACTACAATGAGCAGTTCTTC.

The CDR3 DNA is TGTGCCAGCAGTTTAGGAACGGGAGGGCCCTACAATGAGCAGTTCTTC. It codes for CASSLGTGGPYNEQFF. This chain links TRBV12-3 or TRBV12-4 with TRBJ2-1; TRBD2 matches at 8 bases. J gave up 2 bases and V 1 base, and 4 bases lay outside the gene matches. This CDR3 comprises 16 residues.

The J gene is TRBJ1-1, the V gene TRBV3-1; D remains ambiguous. The CDR3 runs to 11 residues. Germline V gene sequence: CDR1 LGHDT, CDR2 YNNKEL (reference sequence). V lost 5 bases, J lost 7 bases, and 8 bases lay in between. CDR3 sequence: CASSAQGEAFF. The DNA of the CDR3 is TGTGCCAGCAGCGCCCAAGGTGAAGCTTTCTTT.

About this clonotype itself: An end of the junction differs from the germline gene, which may be a read error. V gene TRBV15 combines with J gene TRBJ2-1; D is perhaps TRBD2 (6 bases). Germline values: CDR1 LNHNV, CDR2 YYDKDF (reference sequence). This CDR3 comprises 11 residues. CDR3 in DNA: TGTGCCACCAGCAGAGATCGACTAGTTGTCTTC. It codes for CATSRDRLVVF.